Listed below are T cell receptor beta chains from one sample, sequenced in a study of T-cell memory formation after mild COVID-19. TCRdb reprocessed the 5' RACE reads with MiXCR, giving one entry per CDR3 protein. This table has some 130,000 distinct CDR3 sequences, over 15% appearing once. The sequenced material came from PBMCs or a T cell subset sorted from them (not recorded which). The receptors come from a man aged 18 to 35 who had mild COVID-19 (a few samples of this study predate the infection). Cell type and time point are not known. The CDR3 runs from the conserved cysteine through the conserved F or W. The order of the fields is J gene, V gene, clone size, D gene, CDR3 protein. D genes are given only for firm matches. Part of the rows lack a size; the others show once, few, many or a class for expanded clones.

J gene: TRBJ2-5
V gene: TRBV2
clone size: .
D gene: TRBD1
CDR3 protein: CASSGATGETQYF

J gene: TRBJ1-2
V gene: TRBV12-3/TRBV12-4
clone size: .
D gene: .
CDR3 protein: CASSYRDAGYGYTF

J gene: TRBJ2-5
V gene: TRBV5-1
clone size: .
D gene: TRBD2
CDR3 protein: CASRRGAGGEETQYF

J gene: TRBJ1-1
V gene: TRBV6-5
clone size: many
D gene: .
CDR3 protein: CASSYLLAGTNTEAFF

J gene: TRBJ1-1
V gene: TRBV10-3
clone size: few
D gene: .
CDR3 protein: CAISDLGRVNTEAFF

J gene: TRBJ2-2
V gene: TRBV5-5
clone size: many
D gene: .
CDR3 protein: CASSLVGLNTGELFF

J gene: TRBJ2-1
V gene: TRBV20-1
clone size: few
D gene: .
CDR3 protein: CSAREANSYNEQFF

J gene: TRBJ1-3
V gene: TRBV25-1
clone size: many
D gene: .
CDR3 protein: CASSPGHTGNTIYF

J gene: TRBJ2-7
V gene: TRBV12-3/TRBV12-4
clone size: few
D gene: .
CDR3 protein: CASSVDRFPSYEQYF

J gene: TRBJ2-3
V gene: TRBV2
clone size: .
D gene: TRBD2
CDR3 protein: CASSSIRGDTDTQYF

J gene: TRBJ2-1
V gene: TRBV6-1
clone size: .
D gene: TRBD1
CDR3 protein: CASRAGQGNYNEQFF

J gene: TRBJ2-5
V gene: TRBV5-1
clone size: many
D gene: .
CDR3 protein: CASPYIEETQYF

J gene: TRBJ2-6
V gene: TRBV5-1
clone size: many
D gene: .
CDR3 protein: CASSFGYTGANVLTF

J gene: TRBJ2-6
V gene: TRBV6-5
clone size: .
D gene: .
CDR3 protein: CASTVSYSGANVLTF

J gene: TRBJ2-2
V gene: TRBV4-1
clone size: few
D gene: TRBD1
CDR3 protein: CASSAGTGITGELFF

J gene: TRBJ1-1
V gene: TRBV29-1
clone size: .
D gene: TRBD1
CDR3 protein: CSGAGGPNTEAFF

J gene: TRBJ1-5
V gene: TRBV3-1
clone size: .
D gene: .
CDR3 protein: CASSLGAGSNQPQHF

J gene: TRBJ1-2
V gene: TRBV6-1
clone size: .
D gene: TRBD1
CDR3 protein: CASSEAGLYRGDYGYTF

J gene: TRBJ1-5
V gene: TRBV20-1
clone size: few
D gene: .
CDR3 protein: CSARAGPFNQPQHF

J gene: TRBJ2-5
V gene: TRBV20-1
clone size: few
D gene: .
CDR3 protein: CSANPTERAGRETQYF

J gene: TRBJ1-4
V gene: TRBV7-9
clone size: .
D gene: TRBD1
CDR3 protein: CAWQGDEKLFF

J gene: TRBJ1-1
V gene: TRBV11-2
clone size: few
D gene: .
CDR3 protein: CASSSGQTTEAFF